Each of the 15 T cell receptor beta chains below was sequenced from the same sample in a study of vaccination and CD4 T cells after COVID-19. Time point noted: late sampling 161 to 241 days after vaccination in a few convalescent patients. Treatment: roughly ten-day PBMC culture with coronavirus spike peptide pools or control peptides (ViraFEST assay). The Oncomine TCR Beta short-read assay was what sequenced the DNA obtained from cultured CD4+ T cells. TCRdb re-derived calls from the PCR reads in MiXCR, one entry per CDR3 protein. The sample holds 20,000 to 25,000 distinct CDR3 sequences, about 43% seen once. Their specific antigens are unknown. The sample consisted of CD4+ T cells from blood, cultured in vitro, taken about 7 months after SARS-CoV-2 vaccination. The receptors shown here come from a human donor who had recovered from COVID-19.

The rearrangement links TRBV10-3 to TRBJ2-6, with D unresolved. This CDR3 has 15 amino acids. CDR1 and CDR2 from the germline V gene are ENHRY and SYGVKD. The germline V and J ends were trimmed by 11 bases and 0 bases, with 14 bases remaining between them. Here the CDR3 reads CASHVSSSGANVLTF. CDR3 DNA: TGTGCCTCACACGTGTCAAGCTCTGGGGCCAACGTCCTGACTTTC.

This clonotype was seen a single time. The chain couples TRBV11-3 to TRBJ1-1; no reliable D call. This CDR3 is 13 amino acids long. V lost 3 bases and J lost 1, with 6 bases in between. CDR1 and CDR2 from the germline V gene are SGHNT and YENEEA. This CDR3 reads CASSFGPNTEAFF. CDR3 DNA: TGTGCCAGCAGCTTCGGGCCGAACACTGAAGCTTTCTTT.

This clonotype was found a few times. V usage is TRBV20-1 and J usage is TRBJ2-3, with TRBD2 matching over 11 bases. J was trimmed by 2 bases and V by 6 bases; bases with no gene match: 7. The CDR3 consists of 15 residues. Per germline, CDR1 DFQATT and CDR2 SNEGSKA (reference sequence). CDR3 DNA: TGCAGTGCGCGGGGGACTAGCGGCTACACAGATACGCAGTATTTT. Translating it yields CSARGTSGYTDTQYF.

This clonotype was detected a few times. V usage is TRBV20-1 and J usage is TRBJ1-2; TRBD1 might be the D (5 bases). The CDR3 spans 12 residues. Trimming stripped 6 bases from V and 4 bases from J, with 12 bases between. Germline CDR1 is DFQATT and CDR2 is SNEGSKA (reference sequence). CDR3 nucleotides: TGCAGTGCCCTGAAGGACACCTATGGCTACACCTTC. Its protein is CSALKDTYGYTF.

The chain links TRBV7-9 to TRBJ2-1; 8 bases are shared with TRBD2. CDR3 size: 15 residues. CDR1 and CDR2 (germline): SEHNR, FQNEAQ (reference sequence). V shed 4 bases, J shed 2 bases, and the junction held 4 bases outside the gene matches. This CDR3 is CASSWRGRTYNEQFF. The CDR3 DNA reads TGTGCCAGCAGCTGGCGCGGGAGGACCTACAATGAGCAGTTCTTC.

The chain employs TRBV12-3 or TRBV12-4 and TRBJ1-5; possibly TRBD1 for D (5 bases). Trimming stripped 4 bases from V and 0 bases from J, with 10 bases between. This CDR3 region has 15 residues. In nucleotides, the CDR3 is TGTGCCAGCAGTTCGGGCAGGGCTAGCAATCAGCCCCAGCATTTT. This encodes CASSSGRASNQPQHF.

The chain recombines TRBV6-4 with TRBJ2-1; the match to TRBD2 covers 13 bases. This CDR3 spans 14 amino acids. The ends lost 4 bases at V and 6 bases at J; junction bases unmatched: 0. Per the germline V gene, CDR1 is MRHNA and CDR2 is SNTAGT. CDR3 loop: CASSGLAGGNEQFF. CDR3 in DNA: TGTGCCAGCAGTGGACTAGCGGGAGGCAATGAGCAGTTCTTC.

A few counts support this clonotype. V is TRBV20-1 and J is TRBJ2-2, with a weak D call TRBD2 (7 bases). The germline V gene encodes CDR1 DFQATT and CDR2 SNEGSKA (reference sequence). The V gene lost 6 bases and the J gene lost 4 bases, with 18 bases spanning the gap. The CDR3 sequence is 15 residues long. The CDR3 reads CSAPFRGGGTGELFF. The CDR3 DNA reads as TGCAGTGCGCCGTTCAGGGGAGGGGGCACCGGGGAGCTGTTTTTT.

The chain carries TRBV7-9 and TRBJ2-5; D not certain. The CDR3 has 14 residues. Germline lookup yields CDR1 SEHNR and CDR2 FQNEAQ (reference sequence). The V end lost 1 base, the J end lost 1 base, and 7 bases lay between the germline ends. The CDR3 spells CASSLGFFQETQYF. Here the CDR3 DNA reads TGTGCCAGCAGCTTAGGTTTTTTCCAAGAGACCCAGTACTTC.

The chain uses TRBV6-2 or TRBV6-3 and TRBJ2-3; 9 bases line up with TRBD1. This CDR3 has 14 amino acids. V gave up 6 bases and J gave up 5 bases; unmatched junction bases: 6. Germline values: CDR1 MNHEY, CDR2 SVGEGT. CDR3 sequence reads: CASRGTGIGDTQYF. The DNA for the CDR3 is TGTGCCAGCAGGGGGACAGGGATAGGAGATACGCAGTATTTT.

The chain couples TRBV5-4 to TRBJ1-1; 9 bases align to TRBD1. J was trimmed by 4 bases and V by 6 bases; bases with no gene match: 10. Per the germline V gene, CDR1 is SGHNT and CDR2 is YYREEE (reference sequence). This CDR3 is built from 15 residues. CDR3 in amino acids: CASTIRTTGGTEAFF. The CDR3 region has the DNA TGTGCCAGCACTATAAGGACGACAGGGGGCACTGAAGCTTTCTTT.

The chain has TRBV27 and TRBJ2-1; the match to TRBD1 covers 7 bases. With V trimmed by 8 bases and J by 4 bases, 5 bases remained unmatched. This CDR3 is built from 13 residues. CDR1 and CDR2 from the germline V gene are MNHEY and SMNVEV (reference sequence). CDR3 nucleotide sequence: TGTGCCAGCTTAGGACAGGAGTACAATGAGCAGTTCTTC. Its protein product is CASLGQEYNEQFF.

This clonotype has just a few counts. The chain joins TRBV7-2 to TRBJ1-5, with D unresolved. Germline V lookup: CDR1 SGHTA, CDR2 FQGNSA. The germline V and J ends were trimmed by 4 bases and 7 bases, with 8 bases remaining between them. The CDR3 has 12 residues. The CDR3: CASSSRGQPQHF. CDR3 in DNA: TGTGCCAGCAGCTCCCGCGGGCAGCCCCAGCATTTT.

The chain combines TRBV7-9 with TRBJ1-6, with 10 bases identical to TRBD1. V lost 5 bases, J lost 10 bases, and 8 bases stayed unmatched. Per the germline V gene, CDR1 is SEHNR and CDR2 is FQNEAQ (reference sequence). The length of the CDR3 is 15 residues. The CDR3 protein is CASSPPGTGDSPLHF. In nucleotides, the CDR3 is TGTGCCAGCAGCCCCCCCGGGACAGGGGACTCACCCCTCCACTTT. The entire variable domain, with the rest obtained from reference TRBV7-9 and TRBJ1-6, is as follows: DTGVSQNPRHKITKRGQNVTFRCDPISEHNRLYWYRQTLGQGPEFLTYFQNEAQLEKSRLLSDRFSAERPKGSFSTLEIQRTEQGDSAMYLCASSPPGTGDSPLHFGNGTRLTVT.

V gene TRBV28 combines with J gene TRBJ1-2; 9 bases fit TRBD1. V dropped 8 bases and J dropped 6; count of bases not matched to a gene: 13. Per germline, CDR1 MDHEN and CDR2 SYDVKM. This CDR3 has 15 residues. In DNA, the CDR3 is TGTGCCAGCGAGAAAGCCCTACAGGGGGCAAATGGCTACACCTTC. It is translated as CASEKALQGANGYTF.